The 20 T cell receptor beta chains below all came from one sample that was sequenced in a study of CD8 T cells in Susac syndrome. The authors reverse transcribed about 0.5 to 1 ug RNA with random hexamers. TCRdb analysed the immunoSEQ multiplex PCR reads with MiXCR anew, one entry per CDR3 protein. The table lists approximately 100,000 distinct CDR3 sequences, 80% to 95% of them singletons. The specimen sequenced was CD8+ T cells from PBMCs. The receptors derive from a human donor in good health.

The chain has TRBV29-1 and TRBJ1-1, with 7 bases matching TRBD1. Germline V gene lookup returns CDR1 SQVTM and CDR2 ANQGSEA. The CDR3 loop spans 15 amino acids. V dropped 2 bases and J dropped 5; count of bases not matched to a gene: 11. The CDR3 spells CSVERRRGQLTEAFF. CDR3 bases: TGCAGCGTTGAAAGGAGGAGGGGACAGTTAACTGAAGCTTTCTTT.

Only a few counts were recorded for this clonotype. V and J are TRBV7-2 and TRBJ1-1; 7 bases are a match to TRBD1. The CDR3 has 13 amino acids. Germline CDR1 is SGHTA and CDR2 is FQGNSA. Unmatched junction bases numbered 6, after V lost 4 bases and J lost 7 bases. CDR3 protein: CASSYNRQGEAFF. DNA for the CDR3: TGTGCCAGCAGCTACAATAGACAGGGTGAAGCTTTCTTT.

CDR3 sequence (DNA): TGTGCCAGCAGTACAGGCAACTATGGCTACACCTTC. Its protein is CASSTGNYGYTF. V is TRBV6-2 or TRBV6-3 and J is TRBJ1-2, with D perhaps TRBD1 (5 bases). CDR1 and CDR2 (germline): MNHEY, SVGEGT. The CDR3 contains 12 residues. Trimming took off 5 bases at V and 2 bases at J, with 6 bases between the two ends.

This chain joins TRBV6-2 or TRBV6-3 and TRBJ1-5, with unresolved D. Germline-derived CDR1 and CDR2 are MNHEY and SVGEGT. The V end lost 7 bases, the J end lost 7 bases, and 11 bases lay between the germline ends. CDR3 length: 12 residues. The CDR3 sequence: CASNPGPQPQHF. CDR3 coding DNA: TGTGCCAGCAACCCGGGCCCGCAGCCCCAGCATTTT.

A single count supports this clonotype. This chain connects TRBV4-3 to TRBJ2-1; D is possibly TRBD2 (5 bases). Trimming removed 0 bases from V and 4 bases from J, with 10 bases in between. The CDR3 covers 15 residues. Germline V gene lookup returns CDR1 LGHNA and CDR2 YSLEER. CDR3 sequence (DNA): TGCGCCAGCAGCCAAGAAGCGGCGGTTTACAATGAGCAGTTCTTC. It codes for CASSQEAAVYNEQFF.

The genes are TRBV7-2 and TRBJ1-2; 8 bases agree with TRBD1. The CDR3 is made up of 13 amino acids. Germline loops: CDR1 SGHTA, CDR2 FQGNSA. V shed 3 bases and J 7 bases; nucleotides not matched to a gene: 4. The CDR3 DNA sequence: TGTGCCAGCAGCTTCGACAGGGGATCTGGCTACACCTTC. Translating gives CASSFDRGSGYTF.

The chain has TRBV5-1 and TRBJ2-7, with 8 bases fitting TRBD1. This CDR3 comprises 15 residues. CDR1 is SGHRS, CDR2 YFSETQ, per germline. Trimming removed 3 bases from V and 4 bases from J; junction bases left unmatched: 9. This CDR3 reads CASSSGQGNRYEQYF. The DNA of the CDR3 is TGCGCCAGCAGCTCTGGACAGGGAAATCGGTACGAGCAGTACTTC.

The chain carries TRBV5-1 and TRBJ1-5, with 10 bases aligning to TRBD1. The CDR3 covers 15 residues. V was clipped by 2 bases and J by 4 bases; unmatched bases: 3. In germline, CDR1 is SGHRS, CDR2 YFSETQ. CDR3 sequence (DNA): TGCGCCAGCAGCTTTGAGGGACAGGGGAATCAGCCCCAGCATTTT. Its translation is CASSFEGQGNQPQHF.

The genes are TRBV20-1 and TRBJ2-7; 7 positions agree with TRBD2. Germline V gene data show CDR1 as DFQATT and CDR2 as SNEGSKA (reference sequence). CDR3 length: 14 residues. V shed 4 bases and J 1 base; nucleotides not matched to a gene: 7. This CDR3 is CSATPGGGSYEQYF. The CDR3 DNA reads as TGCAGTGCTACGCCCGGCGGGGGATCCTACGAGCAGTACTTC.

This chain connects TRBV14 to TRBJ1-1; D possibly corresponds to TRBD1 (6 bases). CDR3 length equals 15 residues. Germline V CDR1 and CDR2: SGHDN, FVKESK. Trimming left V 4 bases short and J 5 bases short, with 17 bases between. CDR3 in DNA: TGTGCCAGCAGCCGGGGGGCCAGTAGTGAGACTGAAGCTTTCTTT. Translated, it gives CASSRGASSETEAFF.

The J gene is TRBJ2-1, the V gene TRBV6-5, with D unclear. Trimming left V 7 bases short and J 11 bases short, with 12 bases between. CDR1 and CDR2 (germline): MNHEY, SVGAGI. The CDR3 spans 11 residues. The CDR3 bases are TGTGCCAGCATTTCAACCGGTCAGCAGTTCTTC. Amino acid sequence: CASISTGQQFF.

This clonotype was seen once. The rearrangement uses TRBV7-2 and TRBJ2-2, with 9 bases that match TRBD2. The CDR3 has 15 amino acids. Losses at the gene ends were 5 bases for V and 4 bases for J; bases not matched to a gene: 5. CDR1 and CDR2 (germline): SGHTA, FQGNSA. CDR3 protein: CASSRGGAITGELFF. In DNA, the CDR3 is TGTGCCAGCAGCCGCGGGGGGGCAATCACCGGGGAGCTGTTTTTT.

The chain recombines TRBV7-2 with TRBJ2-7; TRBD2 might be the D (6 bases). Germline CDR1 and CDR2: SGHTA and FQGNSA. Trimming pared 0 bases from V and 7 bases from J, leaving 25 bases between. This CDR3 spans 18 amino acids. The CDR3: CASSLASGDRLSVQEQYF. The CDR3 nucleotides read TGTGCCAGCAGCTTAGCTTCGGGGGACCGGTTATCTGTGCAAGAGCAGTACTTC.

The rearrangement links TRBV20-1 to TRBJ2-7, with 9 bases aligning to TRBD2. CDR1 DFQATT and CDR2 SNEGSKA come from the germline V gene (reference sequence). With 0 bases clipped from V and 4 bases from J, the junction kept 4 bases outside the gene matches. The CDR3 consists of 14 residues. CDR3 sequence: CSARDWAGGYEQYF. The DNA of the CDR3 is TGCAGTGCTAGAGATTGGGCGGGAGGGTACGAGCAGTACTTC.

This rearrangement joins TRBV19 to TRBJ1-5; a weak D match, TRBD1 (5 bases). This CDR3 is 14 amino acids long. V dropped 5 bases and J dropped 5 bases, with 13 bases sitting between them. Germline CDR1 LNHDA, CDR2 SQIVND (reference sequence). The CDR3 spells CASSPTDWDQPQHF. CDR3 DNA sequence: TGTGCCAGTAGTCCGACAGACTGGGATCAGCCCCAGCATTTT.

The chain links TRBV27 to TRBJ1-5; 9 bases line up with TRBD1. Losses at the gene ends were 5 bases for V and 1 base for J; bases not matched to a gene: 9. The CDR3 consists of 17 residues. Germline values: CDR1 MNHEY, CDR2 SMNVEV (reference sequence). CDR3 sequence: CASSIGTGKRSNQPQHF. The CDR3, as DNA: TGTGCCAGCAGTATCGGGACAGGGAAAAGGAGCAATCAGCCCCAGCATTTT.

The J gene is TRBJ2-7, the V gene TRBV29-1; no firm D call. The length of the CDR3 is 11 residues. Germline V gives CDR1 SQVTM, CDR2 ANQGSEA. Deletions cut 7 bases from V and 3 bases from J, with 10 bases between. The CDR3 reads CSALQDYEQYF. The DNA for the CDR3 is TGCAGCGCCCTCCAGGACTACGAGCAGTACTTC.

The chain links TRBV7-7 to TRBJ2-2; the D is unclear. The germline CDR1 and CDR2 sequences are SSHAT and FNYEAQ (reference sequence). The CDR3 spans 15 residues. Trimming removed 6 bases from V and 4 bases from J, with 15 bases in between. The CDR3 loop reads CASRHYLGPTGELFF. CDR3 DNA sequence: TGTGCCAGCAGGCATTATCTCGGACCCACCGGGGAGCTGTTTTTT.

The J gene is TRBJ2-7, the V gene TRBV7-9, with D perhaps TRBD2 (5 bases). The germline V gene encodes CDR1 SEHNR and CDR2 FQNEAQ (reference sequence). V was trimmed by 5 bases and J by 9 bases, leaving 20 bases between them. The CDR3 is 14 residues long. The CDR3 coding sequence is TGTGCCAGCAGCGCCGTGATGGACTTTTCGGGGCAGTACTTC. Its protein is CASSAVMDFSGQYF.

This rearrangement joins TRBV12-3 or TRBV12-4 to TRBJ2-3; D possibly corresponds to TRBD1 (5 bases). The CDR3 length is 16 residues. The ends were cut back, 2 bases at V and 4 bases at J, with 16 bases in the middle. The CDR3 here is CASSLLGPGLADTQYF. The CDR3 nucleotides are TGTGCCAGCAGTTTACTGGGGCCGGGTCTGGCAGATACGCAGTATTTT.